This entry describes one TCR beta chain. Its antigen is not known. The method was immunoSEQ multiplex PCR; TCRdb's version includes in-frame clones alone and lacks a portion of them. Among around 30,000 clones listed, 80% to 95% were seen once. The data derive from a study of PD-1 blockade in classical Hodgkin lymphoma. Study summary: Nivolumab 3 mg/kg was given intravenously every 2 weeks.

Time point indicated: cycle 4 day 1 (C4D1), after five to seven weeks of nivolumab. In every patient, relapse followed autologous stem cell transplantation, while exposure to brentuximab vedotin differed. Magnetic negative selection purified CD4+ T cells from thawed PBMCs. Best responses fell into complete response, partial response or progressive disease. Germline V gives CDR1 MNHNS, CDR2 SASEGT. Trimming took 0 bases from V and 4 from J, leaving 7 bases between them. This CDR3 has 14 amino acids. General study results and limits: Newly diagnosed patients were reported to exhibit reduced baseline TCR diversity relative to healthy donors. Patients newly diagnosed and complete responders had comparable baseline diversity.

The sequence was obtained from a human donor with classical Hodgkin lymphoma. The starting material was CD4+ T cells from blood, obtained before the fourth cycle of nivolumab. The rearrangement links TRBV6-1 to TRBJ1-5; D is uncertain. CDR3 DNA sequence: TGTGCCAGCAGTGAAGCGGGTCGGAATCAGCCCCAGCATTTT. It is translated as CASSEAGRNQPQHF.